A selection of T cell receptor beta chains follows, all from one sample in a study of OX40 agonist ivuxolimab in advanced cancers. Generated by immunoSEQ multiplex PCR, the TCRdb table keeps only in-frame clones and is missing some. The sample includes tens of thousands of clones, more than 75% of them seen just once. The sequences come from CD4+ or CD8+ T cells sorted from blood, collected in a trial of the OX40 agonist ivuxolimab. Receptors originate from an adult with an advanced solid tumor such as melanoma, head and neck, liver or kidney cancer. Both conserved end residues are part of each CDR3. D genes are given only for firm matches. Only some rows state a clone size, as once, few, many or a class for expanded clones.

v_gene	abundance	d_gene	j_gene	CDR3nt	CDR3aa
TRBV10-2	NA	TRBD1	TRBJ1-5	TGCGCCAGCAGTGGCCAGACAGGGGGCGGTCAGCCCCAGCATTTT	CASSGQTGGGQPQHF
TRBV5-4	NA	NA	TRBJ2-1	TGTGCCAGCAGCCCGGCTGGGACGGACTACAATGAGCAGTTCTTC	CASSPAGTDYNEQFF
TRBV2	NA	TRBD2	TRBJ2-3	TGTGCCAGCAGAGACCAGCGGGAGGGACTGGAGTATTTT	CASRDQREGLEYF
TRBV7-9	NA	NA	TRBJ2-7	TGTGCCAGCAGACCAAAGAACGGTTTCCCCGGCGAGCAGTACTTC	CASRPKNGFPGEQYF
TRBV27	NA	TRBD1	TRBJ1-4	TGTGCCAGCAGTTTAGACAGGGGGCTCGAAAAACTGTTTTTT	CASSLDRGLEKLFF
TRBV7-2	NA	TRBD1	TRBJ1-5	TGTGCCAGCAGCTTAGAGATAGGCAGGGGGTATCAGCCCCAGCATTTT	CASSLEIGRGYQPQHF
TRBV5-4	NA	NA	TRBJ1-1	TGTGCCAGCAGGAGGGACGGGAACACTGAAGCTTTCTTT	CASRRDGNTEAFF
TRBV28	NA	NA	TRBJ2-3	TGTGCCAGCAGTTTAGGACCAGATACGCAGTATTTT	CASSLGPDTQYF
TRBV19	NA	NA	TRBJ2-7	TGTGCCAGTAATGCGGGACAGTCTTCCTACGAGCAGTACTTC	CASNAGQSSYEQYF
TRBV10-3	once	TRBD1	TRBJ1-1	TGTGCCATCGTACAAGACCAGGGGGCTGAAGCTTTCTTT	CAIVQDQGAEAFF
TRBV29-1	once	NA	TRBJ1-4	TGCAGCGTAGGGGGGTTAACTAATGAAAAACTGTTTTTT	CSVGGLTNEKLFF
TRBV5-1	NA	NA	TRBJ2-5	TGCGCCAGCAGCTTGGTAGTCTCCCGAGAGACCCAGTACTTC	CASSLVVSRETQYF
TRBV27	NA	TRBD1	TRBJ1-1	TGTGCCAGCAGTCTTCTGGGACAGGGGAAGATGAACACTGAAGCTTTCTTT	CASSLLGQGKMNTEAFF
TRBV7-2	NA	NA	TRBJ2-7	TGTGCCAGCAGCTTAGTACGAGGGTACGAGGCGTCCTACGAGCAGTACTTC	CASSLVRGYEASYEQYF
TRBV30	NA	NA	TRBJ1-4	TGTGCCTGGAGTGTTCGGCCCCGAGAAAAACTGTTTTTT	CAWSVRPREKLFF
TRBV7-2	NA	TRBD1	TRBJ2-7	TGTGCCAGCAGCTTAGTATCCGGGACAGGGGGGGTCCACGAGCAGTACTTC	CASSLVSGTGGVHEQYF
TRBV4-1	NA	NA	TRBJ2-3	TGCGCCAGCAGCCAAGTGACACAGTGGGATAGCACAGATACGCAGTATTTT	CASSQVTQWDSTDTQYF
TRBV4-3	NA	TRBD1	TRBJ1-2	TGCGCCAGCAGCCAAGATAGGACAGGGATGTATGGCTACACCTTC	CASSQDRTGMYGYTF
TRBV30	NA	NA	TRBJ1-5	TGTGCCTGGAGTGCTGCCACAGGCAATCAGCCCCAGCATTTT	CAWSAATGNQPQHF
TRBV18	once	TRBD1	TRBJ2-7	TGTGCCAGCTCGCCACAGGGGGCGCGGGAGCAGTACTTC	CASSPQGAREQYF